The next 29 T cell receptor beta chains were all read from a single sample in a study of cytomegalovirus exposure and HLA in healthy donors. A multiplex PCR was run with 60 Vbeta primers and 13 Jbeta primers. Using immunoSEQ multiplex PCR, the repertoire was profiled, and TCRdb retains in-frame clones only, with some absent. The sample includes 180,000 or so clones, about 79% seen only once; the top ten take less than 0.9%. Source material: PBMCs. These receptors were taken from a female donor in good health and CMV-seronegative.

V and J are TRBV12-5 and TRBJ1-3; the D gene is possibly TRBD1 (5 bases). Looked up from germline, CDR1 is LGHNT and CDR2 is FRNRAP. This CDR3 spans 14 amino acids. V gave up 6 bases and J gave up 2 bases, with 11 bases separating them. In DNA form, the CDR3 reads TGTGCTAGTGGACCCGACAGCCCTGGAAACACCATATATTTT. It specifies CASGPDSPGNTIYF.

CDR3 coding DNA: TGTGCCAGCCGTGGGGCTATTGTGGGCCAAGAGACCCAGTACTTC. Translating gives CASRGAIVGQETQYF. This sequence joins TRBV28 and TRBJ2-5, with a weak D call TRBD1 (5 bases). V lost 8 bases to trimming and J lost 1 base, with 17 bases between them. CDR1 is MDHEN and CDR2 is SYDVKM in the germline V gene. The CDR3 loop spans 15 amino acids.

This clone was detected only once. The chain uses TRBV2 and TRBJ1-1; D call uncertain. Trimming took off 6 bases at V and 1 base at J, with 9 bases between the two ends. The CDR3 has 13 amino acids. The V gene's germline CDR1 is SNHLY and CDR2 FYNNEI. This chain's CDR3 is CASSEGPNTEAFF. The CDR3 DNA follows: TGTGCCAGCAGCGAGGGCCCGAACACTGAAGCTTTCTTT.

The chain is built from TRBV30 and TRBJ1-1; 7 bases agree with TRBD1. Germline V gene sequence: CDR1 GTSNPN, CDR2 SVGIG (reference sequence). The J segment lost 11 bases and the V segment lost 0 bases, leaving 9 bases of the junction unmatched. This CDR3 comprises 13 residues. CDR3 loop: CAWSVDNRGRAFF. The CDR3 DNA sequence: TGTGCCTGGAGTGTCGATAACAGGGGTAGGGCTTTCTTT.

The chain combines TRBV4-2 with TRBJ2-7; D is unresolved. This CDR3 is 13 amino acids long. Germline values: CDR1 LGHNA, CDR2 YNFKEQ. The V end was cut by 0 bases, the J end by 3 bases, with 6 bases between. CDR3 in amino acids: CASSQEQNYEQYF. The CDR3 DNA sequence: TGTGCCAGCAGCCAAGAACAGAACTACGAGCAGTACTTC.

The sample holds one count of this clone. This rearrangement joins TRBV2 to TRBJ2-5; no firm D call. V shed 8 bases and J shed 5 bases, with 9 bases lying between them. Germline V gene sequence: CDR1 SNHLY, CDR2 FYNNEI. This CDR3 is 11 amino acids long. The CDR3: CASGISETQYF. CDR3 sequence (DNA): TGTGCCAGCGGCATTAGCGAGACCCAGTACTTC.

The chain carries TRBV4-1 and TRBJ2-5, with 8 nucleotides matching TRBD1. Germline V lookup: CDR1 MGHRA, CDR2 YSYEKL. After removal of 1 base from V and 5 bases from J, the junction contained 6 bases not matched to a gene. The length of the CDR3 is 15 residues. This chain's CDR3 is CASSQGSWDRETQYF. CDR3 coding DNA: TGCGCCAGCAGCCAAGGTTCCTGGGACAGGGAGACCCAGTACTTC.

The chain recombines TRBV6-1 with TRBJ1-2, with a tentative D call TRBD1 (6 bases). V was clipped by 6 bases and J by 7 bases, with 18 bases between them. CDR3 length: 14 residues. The germline gives CDR1 MNHNS, CDR2 SASEGT. The CDR3 protein is CASRLKGDILGYTF. In nucleotides, the CDR3 is TGTGCCAGCAGACTCAAGGGGGACATTCTTGGCTACACCTTC.

The rearrangement links TRBV18 to TRBJ2-7, with TRBD1 matching 7 bases. CDR1 KGHSH and CDR2 LQKENI come from the germline V gene. The junction had 6 bases not matched to a gene; V was cut back by 5 bases and J by 2 bases. The CDR3 extends over 14 amino acids. The chain's CDR3 is CASSSDRVAYEQYF. The CDR3 DNA sequence: TGTGCCAGCTCATCAGACAGGGTTGCCTACGAGCAGTACTTC.

The chain combines TRBV28 with TRBJ2-1, with D uncertain. CDR3 size: 13 residues. Deletions cut 2 bases from V and 3 bases from J, with 5 bases between. Germline V gene sequence: CDR1 MDHEN, CDR2 SYDVKM. This CDR3 is CASSLGNYNEQFF. The CDR3 nucleotides are TGTGCCAGCAGTTTAGGCAACTACAATGAGCAGTTCTTC.

The chain recombines TRBV27 with TRBJ2-3, with 10 nucleotides matching TRBD1. The CDR3 runs 14 residues. The trim removed 3 bases at V and 6 bases at J, leaving 3 bases unmatched. Germline CDR1 and CDR2: MNHEY and SMNVEV (reference sequence). CDR3: CASSFGTGVDTQYF. The CDR3 nucleotides read TGTGCCAGCAGTTTCGGGACAGGGGTCGATACGCAGTATTTT.

The V and J genes are TRBV5-4 and TRBJ2-2; 12 nucleotides agree with TRBD2. The CDR3 consists of 17 residues. Looked up from germline, CDR1 is SGHNT and CDR2 is YYREEE (reference sequence). V shed 2 bases and J 6 bases; nucleotides not matched to a gene: 8. CDR3 loop: CASSLRTSGIQAGELFF. DNA for the CDR3: TGTGCCAGCAGCTTAAGGACTAGCGGGATACAAGCCGGGGAGCTGTTTTTT. The complete variable domain, with remaining parts taken from reference TRBV5-4 and TRBJ2-2, reads ETGVTQSPTHLIKTRGQQVTLRCSSQSGHNTVSWYQQALGQGPQFIFQYYREEENGRGNFPPRFSGLQFPNYSSELNVNALELDDSALYLCASSLRTSGIQAGELFFGEGSRLTVL.

The CDR3 reads CASSSGQGPYGYTF. The CDR3 DNA is TGTGCCAGCAGCTCTGGACAGGGACCCTATGGCTACACCTTC. The chain recombines TRBV7-9 with TRBJ1-2; TRBD1 matches at 8 bases. CDR1 SEHNR and CDR2 FQNEAQ come from the germline V gene (reference sequence). With 4 bases clipped from V and 4 bases from J, the junction kept 5 bases outside the gene matches. This CDR3 region has 14 residues. The full variable domain, rest sourced from reference TRBV7-9 and TRBJ1-2, is DTGVSQNPRHKITKRGQNVTFRCDPISEHNRLYWYRQTLGQGPEFLTYFQNEAQLEKSRLLSDRFSAERPKGSFSTLEIQRTEQGDSAMYLCASSSGQGPYGYTFGSGTRLTVV.

The chain links TRBV19 to TRBJ1-5, with 9 bases aligning to TRBD1. CDR1 is LNHDA and CDR2 is SQIVND in the germline V gene (reference sequence). J was trimmed by 5 bases and V by 3 bases; bases with no gene match: 8. The CDR3 is made up of 16 amino acids. The CDR3 sequence: CASSIRDREVDQPQHF. In DNA, the CDR3 is TGTGCCAGTAGTATTCGGGACAGGGAAGTTGATCAGCCCCAGCATTTT.

The rearrangement links TRBV4-2 to TRBJ2-5; D remains ambiguous. V lost 4 bases to trimming and J lost 5 bases, with 8 bases between them. This CDR3 region has 12 residues. Germline values: CDR1 LGHNA, CDR2 YNFKEQ. In nucleotides, the CDR3 is TGTGCCAGCAGCCTAAACATGGAGACCCAGTACTTC. Residues: CASSLNMETQYF.

This chain connects TRBV28 to TRBJ1-2, with 7 bases lining up with TRBD1. Trimming at V came to 4 bases and at J to 4 bases, leaving 12 bases not matched to a gene. This CDR3 comprises 16 residues. Per the germline V gene, CDR1 is MDHEN and CDR2 is SYDVKM. CDR3 loop: CASSSPSGQYSYGYTF. The CDR3 DNA reads TGTGCCAGCAGTTCCCCGTCGGGACAGTATTCCTATGGCTACACCTTC.

Only one count was recorded for this clone. The chain joins TRBV2 to TRBJ2-4; D is undetermined. Germline V lookup: CDR1 SNHLY, CDR2 FYNNEI. The CDR3 has 14 amino acids. Between the trimmed V and J ends, which lost 6 bases and 0 bases, there was a span of 9 bases. The CDR3 bases are TGTGCCAGCAGCGAGGTTCTAGCCAAAAACATTCAGTACTTC. Encoded protein: CASSEVLAKNIQYF.

The sample holds one count of this clone. The chain links TRBV6-6 to TRBJ2-3, with 7 positions matching TRBD2. Trimming at V came to 5 bases and at J to 1 base, leaving 9 bases not matched to a gene. The germline CDR1 and CDR2 sequences are MNHNY and SVGAGI (reference sequence). The CDR3 is 16 amino acids. This CDR3 is CASSPYAGVGTDTQYF. CDR3 nucleotide sequence: TGTGCCAGCAGTCCTTACGCGGGGGTAGGCACAGATACGCAGTATTTT.

The sample holds one count of this clone. The CDR3 DNA reads as TGCGCCAGCAGCTTGGTTGCGGTGAACACTGAAGCTTTCTTT. As protein: CASSLVAVNTEAFF. This chain joins TRBV5-1 and TRBJ1-1; D not certain. Trimming removed 0 bases at V and 0 bases at J, with 6 bases between. This CDR3 has 14 amino acids. Per the germline V gene, CDR1 is SGHRS and CDR2 is YFSETQ.

The chain is built from TRBV6-5 and TRBJ2-7, with D possibly TRBD1 on 5 matching bases. V shed 4 bases and J shed 6 bases, with 10 bases lying between them. Germline loops: CDR1 MNHEY, CDR2 SVGAGI. The CDR3 is made up of 12 amino acids. The CDR3, as DNA: TGTGCCAGCAGTTTCAGGGAAAGCGAGCAGTACTTC. It is translated as CASSFRESEQYF.

The chain is built from TRBV5-1 and TRBJ2-7, with a weak D call TRBD2 (5 bases). Germline V gene lookup returns CDR1 SGHRS and CDR2 YFSETQ. Trimming stripped 2 bases from V and 1 base from J, with 16 bases between. This CDR3 is 16 amino acids long. The CDR3 protein is CASSFSGRGSSYEQYF. CDR3 DNA sequence: TGCGCCAGCAGCTTCTCTGGCCGGGGTAGTTCCTACGAGCAGTACTTC.

The CDR3 spells CASSWGPNQPQHF. CDR3 DNA sequence: TGTGCCAGCTCGTGGGGCCCCAATCAGCCCCAGCATTTT. This chain links TRBV18 with TRBJ1-5; D might be TRBD1 (5 bases). Per germline, CDR1 KGHSH and CDR2 LQKENI. The CDR3 extends over 13 amino acids. Trimming removed 6 bases from V and 3 bases from J, with 9 bases in between.

V usage is TRBV5-4 and J usage is TRBJ2-1; 10 nucleotides match TRBD2. This CDR3 region has 16 residues. V shed 2 bases and J 10 bases; nucleotides not matched to a gene: 12. Germline assignment: CDR1 SGHNT and CDR2 YYREEE (reference sequence). For the CDR3, the DNA is TGTGCCAGCAGCTTTGGAAGCGGGGGGGTCACTTTCGAGCAGTTCTTC. This sequence encodes CASSFGSGGVTFEQFF.

The rearrangement joins TRBV10-3 to TRBJ1-6; 8 bases fit TRBD1. This CDR3 has 13 amino acids. The ends lost 8 bases at V and 8 bases at J; junction bases unmatched: 5. Germline values: CDR1 ENHRY, CDR2 SYGVKD. The chain's CDR3 is CAIATGADSPLHF. The CDR3 nucleotides read TGTGCCATCGCGACAGGGGCGGATTCACCCCTCCACTTT.

This clone was seen only a few times. This chain links TRBV11-2 with TRBJ1-1; 7 nucleotides agree with TRBD1. The CDR3 is 16 amino acids. The germline V gene has CDR1 SGHAT and CDR2 FQNNGV. V was clipped by 6 bases and J by 1 base; unmatched bases: 11. The CDR3: CASRPLRGPGNTEAFF. For the CDR3, the DNA is TGTGCCAGCAGGCCTCTTAGGGGGCCGGGGAACACTGAAGCTTTCTTT.

The V and J genes are TRBV4-3 and TRBJ2-3; TRBD2 aligns across 8 bases. The CDR3 has 16 residues. V lost 0 bases and J lost 5; bases outside the gene matches: 7. CDR1 LGHNA and CDR2 YSLEER come from the germline V gene. CDR3 coding DNA: TGCGCCAGCAGCCAAGAGGAGGGCGGGGGGTTAGATACGCAGTATTTT. Translated: CASSQEEGGGLDTQYF.

This clone is a singleton in its sample. This chain uses TRBV5-1 with TRBJ2-5, with TRBD2 matching 7 bases. Germline V gene lookup returns CDR1 SGHRS and CDR2 YFSETQ. The junction had 9 bases not matched to a gene; V was cut back by 2 bases and J by 2 bases. CDR3 length: 16 residues. The CDR3 bases are TGCGCCAGCAGCTTCTTTGGGGGAGGGGTTCAAGAGACCCAGTACTTC. It encodes CASSFFGGGVQETQYF.

The chain carries TRBV27 and TRBJ2-1, with 7 bases matching TRBD2. CDR1 is MNHEY, CDR2 SMNVEV, per germline (reference sequence). The CDR3 runs to 16 residues. J lost 3 bases, V lost 0 bases, and 5 bases had no gene match. The CDR3 coding sequence is TGTGCCAGCAGTTTATCGGGCGGGAGCCACTACAATGAGCAGTTCTTC. Translated: CASSLSGGSHYNEQFF.

The chain combines TRBV27 with TRBJ2-3; 14 bases match TRBD2. V gave up 5 bases and J gave up 5 bases; unmatched junction bases: 12. Per germline, CDR1 MNHEY and CDR2 SMNVEV (reference sequence). The CDR3 is made up of 18 amino acids. In DNA form, the CDR3 reads TGTGCCAGCAGTCCCGTACCCAGGACTAGCGGGAGGAGAGATACGCAGTATTTT. Residues: CASSPVPRTSGRRDTQYF.